The 16 T cell receptor beta chains given below trace back to one sample, sequenced in a study of metastatic and nonmetastatic thyroid tumors. Ahead of thyroid surgery, no patient had received treatment of any kind. TCRdb reprocessed the PCR reads via MiXCR. This sample carries tens of thousands of clones, approximately 12% of them seen once, and the ten largest clones take more than 7%. The material sequenced was tumor tissue. These receptor sequences come from a female donor with papillary thyroid cancer or a benign thyroid nodule (not recorded which). Some clones in this sample may be carry-over from other donors' samples.

At least ten counts were recorded for this clone. In DNA form, the CDR3 reads TGTGCCACCTCCCTGGAGGGGGCCCTCTATGGCTACACCTTC. Residues: CATSLEGALYGYTF. The genes are TRBV6-1 and TRBJ1-2; 7 bases agree with TRBD1. Germline lookup yields CDR1 MNHNS and CDR2 SASEGT. J was trimmed by 4 bases and V by 10 bases; bases with no gene match: 12. The CDR3 contains 14 residues.

This clone was observed at least ten times. The chain joins TRBV2 to TRBJ1-2; weak D call: TRBD1 (6 bases). Per germline, CDR1 SNHLY and CDR2 FYNNEI. V was trimmed by 7 bases and J by 8 bases, leaving 17 bases between them. The CDR3 has 13 residues. The CDR3 region has the DNA TGTGCCAGCACGGACAGCAGCCCCTGGGGCTACACCTTC. Its translation is CASTDSSPWGYTF.

This clone was observed at least ten times. The rearrangement uses TRBV25-1 and TRBJ2-6; 8 nucleotides align to TRBD1. The CDR3 loop spans 16 amino acids. Germline lookup yields CDR1 MGHDK and CDR2 SYGVNS. V gave up 6 bases and J gave up 4 bases; unmatched junction bases: 8. CDR3: CASRPTRGPGANVLTF. CDR3 bases: TGTGCCAGCAGACCGACCAGGGGGCCCGGGGCCAACGTCCTGACTTTC.

This chain connects TRBV24-1 to TRBJ2-3, with D maybe TRBD2 (5 bases). The CDR3 length is 16 residues. Germline CDR1 and CDR2: KGHDR and SFDVKD. V dropped 0 bases and J dropped 0 bases, with 9 bases sitting between them. CDR3 sequence reads: CATSDLSGFSTDTQYF. The CDR3 DNA is TGTGCCACCAGTGATTTGTCGGGGTTTAGCACAGATACGCAGTATTTT.

This clone occurred a few times. The DNA of the CDR3 is TGTGCCGGCTCAGACAGGGCGACTGAAGCTTTCTTT. It translates to CAGSDRATEAFF. The chain is built from TRBV6-1 and TRBJ1-1; 7 bases are shared with TRBD1. The CDR3 runs to 12 residues. With V trimmed by 11 bases and J by 5 bases, 8 bases remained unmatched. Germline assignment: CDR1 MNHNS and CDR2 SASEGT.

This clone was counted at least ten times. This chain connects TRBV12-3 or TRBV12-4 to TRBJ2-7, with 9 bases that match TRBD1. The CDR3 loop spans 12 amino acids. With V trimmed by 5 bases and J by 8 bases, 4 bases remained unmatched. CDR3 nucleotides: TGTGCCAGCAGTCAAGGACAGGGGCAGCAGTACTTC. It specifies CASSQGQGQQYF.

This clone was counted ten times or more. The sample has other DNA sequences that encode this CDR3 too. DNA of the CDR3: TGTGCCACCAGCAGGGGACAGGGTGGAGGTGGCTACACCTTC. The encoded protein is CATSRGQGGGGYTF. The chain joins TRBV15 to TRBJ1-2, with 9 nucleotides matching TRBD1. The trim removed 3 bases at V and 7 bases at J, leaving 6 bases unmatched. This CDR3 is built from 14 residues. Germline-derived CDR1 and CDR2 are LNHNV and YYDKDF (reference sequence).

This clone was detected many times. J is TRBJ2-7 and V is TRBV10-3; no definite D call. The V end lost 8 bases, the J end lost 5 bases, and 10 bases lay between the germline ends. From germline, CDR1 is ENHRY and CDR2 SYGVKD. CDR3 length: 11 amino acids. In DNA form, the CDR3 reads TGTGCCATCTCAGCCCGGGACGAGCAGTACTTC. As protein: CAISARDEQYF.

A remark on this clone: A much bigger clone sits one base away, suggesting this may be a read error. This chain links TRBV2 with TRBJ1-5; maybe TRBD1 (5 bases). The germline gives CDR1 SNHLY, CDR2 FYNNEI. The ends were cut back, 3 bases at V and 3 bases at J, with 15 bases in the middle. The CDR3 is 16 amino acids. The chain's CDR3 is CASSEYGGENNQPQHF. The CDR3 DNA reads TGTGCCAGCAGTGAGTATGGGGGGGAGAACAATCAGCCCCAGCATTTT.

This clone was detected many times. V and J are TRBV18 and TRBJ1-4; tentative D call: TRBD1 (5 bases). Germline V CDR1 and CDR2: KGHSH, LQKENI. The CDR3 length is 15 residues. V lost 0 bases, J lost 1 base, and 6 bases lay in between. DNA for the CDR3: TGTGCCAGCTCACCACCCGACAGAACTAATGAAAAACTGTTTTTT. Translation: CASSPPDRTNEKLFF. Full variable domain (remainder filled in from reference TRBV18 and TRBJ1-4): NAGVMQNPRHLVRRRGQEARLRCSPMKGHSHVYWYRQLPEEGLKFMVYLQKENIIDESGMPKERFSAEFPKEGPSILRIQQVVRGDSAAYFCASSPPDRTNEKLFFGSGTQLSVL.

The chain carries TRBV6-2 or TRBV6-3 and TRBJ1-1, with 7 bases aligning to TRBD1. Trimming at V came to 0 bases and at J to 2 bases, leaving 9 bases not matched to a gene. This CDR3 spans 17 amino acids. CDR1 is MNHEY, CDR2 SVGEGT, per germline. The CDR3 reads CASSYSPFTGVNTEAFF. CDR3 coding DNA: TGTGCCAGCAGTTACTCCCCATTTACAGGGGTCAACACTGAAGCTTTCTTT.

This clone is a singleton in its sample. V gene TRBV20-1 combines with J gene TRBJ1-1, with no clear D. Between the trimmed V and J ends, which lost 6 bases and 0 bases, there was a span of 17 bases. The germline V gene has CDR1 DFQATT and CDR2 SNEGSKA (reference sequence). CDR3 length equals 15 residues. DNA of the CDR3: TGCAGTGCGAAGATGTGTGCTGGGATGAACACTGAAGCTTTCTTT. Protein product: CSAKMCAGMNTEAFF.

This clone was observed at least ten times. The rearrangement uses TRBV20-1 and TRBJ2-2; D unclear. The length of the CDR3 is 14 residues. V was clipped by 0 bases and J by 8 bases, with 13 bases between them. Germline CDR1 and CDR2: DFQATT and SNEGSKA (reference sequence). CDR3 nucleotide sequence: TGCAGTGCTAGAGATAGGACCCGGTCGGGGGAGCTGTTTTTT. Translation: CSARDRTRSGELFF.

This clone has only a few counts. A much more abundant neighbour one base away suggests this may be a read error. V and J are TRBV2 and TRBJ2-1; D may match TRBD1 or TRBD2 (5 bases each). V gave up 9 bases and J gave up 5 bases, with 26 bases separating them. Germline CDR1 SNHLY, CDR2 FYNNEI. This CDR3 is 17 amino acids long. Here the CDR3 DNA reads TGTGCCAGAATTAGAGCGAGGGCTGGGGCGATTCACAATGAGCAGTTCTTC. It encodes CARIRARAGAIHNEQFF.

This clone was detected ten times or more. This sample also contains other DNA sequences that code for the same CDR3. V is TRBV20-1 and J is TRBJ2-3; 7 positions match TRBD2. Per germline, CDR1 DFQATT and CDR2 SNEGSKA (reference sequence). V shed 2 bases, J shed 8 bases, and the junction held 13 bases outside the gene matches. CDR3 length equals 15 residues. The DNA of the CDR3 is TGCAGTGCTAGACTCCCGGGGACTACCTCCGGTACGCAGTATTTT. Amino acids: CSARLPGTTSGTQYF.

The chain is built from TRBV11-1 and TRBJ2-3; 8 bases match TRBD1. Germline values: CDR1 SGHAT, CDR2 FQDESV (reference sequence). The CDR3 totals 17 residues. V lost 7 bases and J lost 2; bases outside the gene matches: 14. The CDR3 loop is CASTSRPGQDLTDTQYF. As DNA, the CDR3 is TGTGCCAGCACCAGCCGGCCGGGACAGGACCTCACAGATACGCAGTATTTT.